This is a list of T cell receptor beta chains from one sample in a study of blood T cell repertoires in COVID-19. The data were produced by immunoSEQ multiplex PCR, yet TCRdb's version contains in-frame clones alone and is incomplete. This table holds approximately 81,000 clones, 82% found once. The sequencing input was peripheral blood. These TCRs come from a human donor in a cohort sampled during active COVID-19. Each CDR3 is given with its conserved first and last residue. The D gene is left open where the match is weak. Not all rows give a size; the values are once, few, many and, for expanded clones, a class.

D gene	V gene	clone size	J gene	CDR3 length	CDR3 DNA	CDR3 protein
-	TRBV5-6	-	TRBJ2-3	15	TGTGCCAGCAGTCCTACGCAAATTCCCACAGATACGCAGTATTTT	CASSPTQIPTDTQYF
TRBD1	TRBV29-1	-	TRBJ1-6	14	TGCAGTGCGGGACGGACAGGGTTTAATTCACCCCTCCACTTT	CSAGRTGFNSPLHF
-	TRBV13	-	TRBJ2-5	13	TGTGCCAGCAGCGCAACCTTCGCAGGGACCCAGTACTTC	CASSATFAGTQYF
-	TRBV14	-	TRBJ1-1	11	TGTGCCAGCAGGCCACTAAGTGAAGCTTTCTTT	CASRPLSEAFF
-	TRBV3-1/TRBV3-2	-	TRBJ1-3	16	TGTGCCAGCAGCCAAGGGGCAGGGAATTCTGGAAACACCATATATTTT	CASSQGAGNSGNTIYF
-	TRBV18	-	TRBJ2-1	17	TGTGCCAGCTCACAAACAGGGACCCTTAGCTCCTACAATGAGCAGTTCTTC	CASSQTGTLSSYNEQFF
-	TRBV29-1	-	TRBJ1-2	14	TGCAGCGTTGAAGAGGTGACATCCAGGCTTGGCTACACCTTC	CSVEEVTSRLGYTF
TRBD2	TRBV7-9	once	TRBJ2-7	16	TGTGCCAGCAGCACCCAAAGAGCGGGGGCCCTTTACGAGCAGTACTTC	CASSTQRAGALYEQYF
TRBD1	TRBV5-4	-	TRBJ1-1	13	TGTGCCAGCAGCCGGGACAGGGAGTTTTGGGCTTTCTTT	CASSRDREFWAFF
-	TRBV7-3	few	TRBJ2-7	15	TGTGCCAGCAGCCTTGGACTAATTGGGCCCTACGAGCAGTACTTC	CASSLGLIGPYEQYF
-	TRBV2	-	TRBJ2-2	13	TGTGCCAGCAGTGAATCGTTCACCGGGGAGCTGTTTTTT	CASSESFTGELFF
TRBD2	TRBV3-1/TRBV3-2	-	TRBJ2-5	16	TGTGCCAGCAGCCGTGGACTAGCGGGGCCCACGGAGACCCAGTACTTC	CASSRGLAGPTETQYF
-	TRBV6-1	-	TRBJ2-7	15	TGTGCCAGCAGTGAAGCCACAGCCCCTACCTACGAGCAGTACTTC	CASSEATAPTYEQYF
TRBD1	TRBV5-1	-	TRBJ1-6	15	TGCGCCAGCAGCTTGGAAAACAGGGGTAGTTCACCCCTCCACTTT	CASSLENRGSSPLHF
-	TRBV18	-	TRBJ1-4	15	TGTGCCAGCTCACCAGAGAAGGGGGTTTGGGAAAAACTGTTTTTT	CASSPEKGVWEKLFF
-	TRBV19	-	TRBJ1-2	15	TGTGCCAGTAGTATAGTGACAGGCGATTTCTATGGCTACACCTTC	CASSIVTGDFYGYTF
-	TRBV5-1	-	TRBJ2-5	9	TGCGCCAGTCTAGAGACCCAGTACTTC	CASLETQYF
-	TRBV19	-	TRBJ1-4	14	TGTGCCAGTAGTGTCCAGGGTGGTGATGAAAAACTGTTTTTT	CASSVQGGDEKLFF
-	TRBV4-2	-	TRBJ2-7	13	TGTGCCAGCAGCCAAGGCCCCCTAGCCGAGCAGTACTTC	CASSQGPLAEQYF
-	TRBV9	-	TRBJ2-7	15	TGTGCCAGCAGCGTAGGTTCAGGGGCAACCTACGAGCAGTACTTC	CASSVGSGATYEQYF
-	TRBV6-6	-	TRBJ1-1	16	TGTGCCAGCAGCCAGACAGCTTCTCAGATGAACACTGAAGCTTTCTTT	CASSQTASQMNTEAFF
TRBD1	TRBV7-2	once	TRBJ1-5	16	TGTGCCAGCAGCGTAATGACAGGGGGTGGCAATCAGCCCCAGCATTTT	CASSVMTGGGNQPQHF
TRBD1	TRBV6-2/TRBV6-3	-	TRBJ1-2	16	TGTGCCAGCAGCCCCAGGACAGGAGTGAACAACTATGGCTACACCTTC	CASSPRTGVNNYGYTF
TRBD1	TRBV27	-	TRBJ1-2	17	TGTGCCAGCATGCGAGTGTTTATAAGGGGACAGCCCTATGGCTACACCTTC	CASMRVFIRGQPYGYTF
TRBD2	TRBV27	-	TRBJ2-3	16	TGTGCCAGCAGTTTATGGACTAGCAGTTTAGCAGATACGCAGTATTTT	CASSLWTSSLADTQYF